This TCR beta chain derives from a study of T cells in tumors after PD-1 blockade. The wider study: Treatment was either pembrolizumab 200 mg every 3 weeks or cemiplimab 350 mg every 2 weeks.

Measured with immunoSEQ multiplex PCR; TCRdb has only the in-frame clones, and not every one. Counted here are 11,000 or so clones, under 80% occurring once; the ten biggest clones make up around 17%. This CDR3 region has 14 residues. This sequence originates from a human donor with basal cell carcinoma. The rearrangement joins TRBV12-2 to TRBJ1-5. TRBV12-2 is marked as a pseudogene. The material was tumor tissue, obtained before anti-PD-1 treatment. The CDR3 DNA follows: TGTGCAAGTCGCCCGGATCGAAGCAATCAGCCCCAGCATTTT. This codes for CASRPDRSNQPQHF.